This TCR beta chain was obtained from a study of technical replicates of blood from several donors. CDR1 and CDR2 (germline): MNHEY, SMNVEV (reference sequence). This CDR3 has 15 amino acids. V lost 5 bases to trimming and J lost 4 bases, with 17 bases between them. Sequencing used immunoSEQ multiplex PCR; TCRdb keeps in-frame clones, though not all of them. The sample records some 80,000 clones, roughly 94% being singletons. The sequenced sample consisted of T cells isolated from PBMCs. The sequence was collected from a human donor in good health. The V call is TRBV27, the J call TRBJ1-1, with D possibly TRBD1 on 5 matching bases. CDR3 in amino acids: CASSHNPGEGTEAFF. As DNA, the CDR3 is TGTGCCAGCAGTCATAATCCGGGGGAGGGCACTGAAGCTTTCTTT.